The clone carrying this TCR beta chain came up many times. Unmatched junction bases numbered 0, after V lost 5 bases and J lost 4 bases. Germline V gene sequence: CDR1 GTSNPN, CDR2 SVGIG (reference sequence). CDR3 length: 13 amino acids. From RNA transcripts, TCR beta CDR3 regions were amplified. HTBI primers were the set used in a first-round RT-PCR of the TCR CDR3. TCRdb independently ran MiXCR on the multiplex PCR reads; one entry per CDR3 protein. The sample lists about 590,000 distinct CDR3 sequences, approximately 14% seen once, with roughly 6.6% in the top ten. The data derive from a study of T cells in Graves' hyperthyroidism and ophthalmopathy.

This sequence joins TRBV30 and TRBJ2-3; 13 bases match TRBD2. The sequenced sample consisted of blood. The receptor was isolated from a woman aged 25 to 39 with Graves' hyperthyroidism. This chain's CDR3 is CAWGLAGADTQYF. The CDR3 coding sequence is TGTGCCTGGGGACTAGCGGGAGCAGATACGCAGTATTTT.